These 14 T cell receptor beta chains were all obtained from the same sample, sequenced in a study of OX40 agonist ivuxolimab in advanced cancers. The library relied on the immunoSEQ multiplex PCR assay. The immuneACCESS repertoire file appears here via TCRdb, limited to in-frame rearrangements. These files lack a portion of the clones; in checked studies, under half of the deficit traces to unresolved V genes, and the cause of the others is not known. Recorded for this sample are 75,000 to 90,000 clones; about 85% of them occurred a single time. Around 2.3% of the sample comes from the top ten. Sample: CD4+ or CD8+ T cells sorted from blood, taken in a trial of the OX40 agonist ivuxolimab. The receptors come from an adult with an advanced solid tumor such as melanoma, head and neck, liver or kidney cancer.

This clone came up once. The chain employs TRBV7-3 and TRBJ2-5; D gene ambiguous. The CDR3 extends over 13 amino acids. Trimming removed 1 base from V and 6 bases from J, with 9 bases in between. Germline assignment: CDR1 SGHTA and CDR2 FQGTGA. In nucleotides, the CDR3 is TGTGCCAGCAGCTTAAATAGGTTGCAGACCCAGTACTTC. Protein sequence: CASSLNRLQTQYF. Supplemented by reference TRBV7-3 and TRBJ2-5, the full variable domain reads GAGVSQTPSNKVTEKGKYVELRCDPISGHTALYWYRQSLGQGPEFLIYFQGTGAADDSGLPNDRFFAVRPEGSVSTLKIQRTERGDSAVYLCASSLNRLQTQYFGPGTRLLVL.

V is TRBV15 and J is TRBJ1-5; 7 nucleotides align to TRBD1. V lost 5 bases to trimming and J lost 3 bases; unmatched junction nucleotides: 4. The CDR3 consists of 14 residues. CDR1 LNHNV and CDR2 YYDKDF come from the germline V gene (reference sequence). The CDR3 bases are TGTGCCACCAGCCTGGACAGGAACAATCAGCCCCAGCATTTT. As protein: CATSLDRNNQPQHF.

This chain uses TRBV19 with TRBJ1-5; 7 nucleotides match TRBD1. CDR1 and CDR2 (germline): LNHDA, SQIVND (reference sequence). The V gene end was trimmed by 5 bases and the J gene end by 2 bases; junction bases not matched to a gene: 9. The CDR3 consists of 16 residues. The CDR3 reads CASSDLTGWGNQPQHF. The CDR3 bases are TGTGCCAGTAGTGACTTGACAGGGTGGGGCAATCAGCCCCAGCATTTT.

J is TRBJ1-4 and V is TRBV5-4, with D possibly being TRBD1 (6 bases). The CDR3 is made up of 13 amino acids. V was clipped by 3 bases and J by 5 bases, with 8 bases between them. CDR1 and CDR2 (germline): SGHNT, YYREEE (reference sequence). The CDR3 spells CASSWDTNEKLFF. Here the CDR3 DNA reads TGTGCCAGCAGCTGGGACACAAATGAAAAACTGTTTTTT.

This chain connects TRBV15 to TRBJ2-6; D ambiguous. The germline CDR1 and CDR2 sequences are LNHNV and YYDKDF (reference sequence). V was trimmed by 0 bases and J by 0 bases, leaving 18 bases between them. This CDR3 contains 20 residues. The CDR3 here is CATSRDLPGPRRSGANVLTF. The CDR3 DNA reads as TGTGCCACCAGCAGAGATCTACCGGGCCCCCGCCGCTCTGGGGCCAACGTCCTGACTTTC.

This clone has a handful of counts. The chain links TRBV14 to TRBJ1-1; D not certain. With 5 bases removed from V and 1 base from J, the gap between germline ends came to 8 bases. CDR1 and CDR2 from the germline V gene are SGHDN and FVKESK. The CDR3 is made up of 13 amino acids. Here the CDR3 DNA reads TGTGCCAGCAGCTACAGCGAGAACACTGAAGCTTTCTTT. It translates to CASSYSENTEAFF.

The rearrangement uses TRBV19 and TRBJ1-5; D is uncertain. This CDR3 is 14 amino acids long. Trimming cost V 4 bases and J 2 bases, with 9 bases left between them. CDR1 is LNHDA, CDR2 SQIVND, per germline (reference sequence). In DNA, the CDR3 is TGTGCCAGTAGTACCACCGTGGGCAATCAGCCCCAGCATTTT. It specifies CASSTTVGNQPQHF.

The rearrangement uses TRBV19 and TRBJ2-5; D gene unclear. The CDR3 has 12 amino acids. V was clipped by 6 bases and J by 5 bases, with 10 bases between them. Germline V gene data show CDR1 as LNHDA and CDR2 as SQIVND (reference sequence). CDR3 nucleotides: TGTGCCAGTAGGGGAACTACGGAGACCCAGTACTTC. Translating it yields CASRGTTETQYF.

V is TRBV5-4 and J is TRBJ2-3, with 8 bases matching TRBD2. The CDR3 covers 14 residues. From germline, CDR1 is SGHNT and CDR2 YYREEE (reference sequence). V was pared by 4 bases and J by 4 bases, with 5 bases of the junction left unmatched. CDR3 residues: CASSPRGAPDTQYF. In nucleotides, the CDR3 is TGTGCCAGCAGCCCGCGGGGGGCCCCAGATACGCAGTATTTT.

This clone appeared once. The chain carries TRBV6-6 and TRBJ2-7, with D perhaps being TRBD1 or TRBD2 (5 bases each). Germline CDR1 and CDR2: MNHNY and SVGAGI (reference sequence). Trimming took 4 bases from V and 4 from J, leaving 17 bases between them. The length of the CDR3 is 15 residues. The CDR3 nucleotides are TGTGCCAGCAGTTCTCTCCGGGACCGGCTATACGAGCAGTACTTC. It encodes CASSSLRDRLYEQYF.

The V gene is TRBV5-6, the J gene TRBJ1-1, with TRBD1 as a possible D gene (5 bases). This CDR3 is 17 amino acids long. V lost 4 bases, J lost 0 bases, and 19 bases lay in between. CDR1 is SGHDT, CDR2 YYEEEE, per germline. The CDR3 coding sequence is TGTGCCAGCAGCCTACCGAGGGGTACATTCGTGAACACTGAAGCTTTCTTT. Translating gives CASSLPRGTFVNTEAFF.

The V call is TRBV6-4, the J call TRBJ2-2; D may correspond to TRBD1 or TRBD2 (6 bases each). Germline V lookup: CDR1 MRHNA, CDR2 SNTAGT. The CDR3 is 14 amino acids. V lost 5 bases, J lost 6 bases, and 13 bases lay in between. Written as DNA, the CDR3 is TGTGCCAGCAGTACAGGGAGGTTCGCCGGGGAGCTGTTTTTT. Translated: CASSTGRFAGELFF.

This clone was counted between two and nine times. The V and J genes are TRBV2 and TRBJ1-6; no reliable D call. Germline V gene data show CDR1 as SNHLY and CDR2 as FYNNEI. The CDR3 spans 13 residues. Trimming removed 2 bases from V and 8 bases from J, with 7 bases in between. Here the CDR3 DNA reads TGTGCCAGCAGTGAAATGAGGGATTCACCCCTCCACTTT. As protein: CASSEMRDSPLHF.

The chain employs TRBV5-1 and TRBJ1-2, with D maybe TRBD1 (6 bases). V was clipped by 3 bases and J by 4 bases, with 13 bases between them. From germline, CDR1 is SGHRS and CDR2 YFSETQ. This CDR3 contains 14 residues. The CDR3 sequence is CASSSLGQPYGYTF. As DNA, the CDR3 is TGCGCCAGCAGCTCACTCGGACAGCCCTATGGCTACACCTTC.